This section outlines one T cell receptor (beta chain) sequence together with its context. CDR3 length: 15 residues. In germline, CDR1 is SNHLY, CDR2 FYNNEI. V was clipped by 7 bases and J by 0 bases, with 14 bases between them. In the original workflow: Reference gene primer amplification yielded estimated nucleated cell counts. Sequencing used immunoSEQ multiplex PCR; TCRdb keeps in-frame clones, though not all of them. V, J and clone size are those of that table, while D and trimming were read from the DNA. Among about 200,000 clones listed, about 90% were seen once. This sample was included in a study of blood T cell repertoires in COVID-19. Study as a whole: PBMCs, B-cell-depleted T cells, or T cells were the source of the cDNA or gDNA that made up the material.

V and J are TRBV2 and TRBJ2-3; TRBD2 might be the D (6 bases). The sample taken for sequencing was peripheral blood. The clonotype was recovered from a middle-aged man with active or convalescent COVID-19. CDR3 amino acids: CASTPSAASTDTQYF. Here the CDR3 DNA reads TGTGCCAGCACCCCTAGCGCCGCTAGCACAGATACGCAGTATTTT.